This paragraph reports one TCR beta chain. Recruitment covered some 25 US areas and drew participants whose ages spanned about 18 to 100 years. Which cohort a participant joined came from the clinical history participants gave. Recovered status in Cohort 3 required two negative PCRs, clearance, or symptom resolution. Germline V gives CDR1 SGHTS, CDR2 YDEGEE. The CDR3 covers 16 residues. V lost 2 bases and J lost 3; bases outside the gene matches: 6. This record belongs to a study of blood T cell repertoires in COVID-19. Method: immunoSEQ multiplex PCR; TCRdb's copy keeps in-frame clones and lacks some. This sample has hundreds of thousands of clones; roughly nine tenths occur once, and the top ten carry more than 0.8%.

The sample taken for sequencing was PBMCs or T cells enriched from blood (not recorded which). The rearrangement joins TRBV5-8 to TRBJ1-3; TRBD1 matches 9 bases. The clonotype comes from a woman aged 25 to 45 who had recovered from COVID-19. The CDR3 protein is CASSFDGTGSGNTIYF. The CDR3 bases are TGTGCCAGCAGCTTCGACGGGACAGGGAGTGGAAACACCATATATTTT.